These 7 T cell receptor beta chains share one sample of origin, sequenced in a study of blood T cells in healthy people across ages. Through a sample-barcoded 5' primer and a J-beta primer mix, a second PCR was run for roughly 6 to 11 cycles. TCRdb re-called the 5' RACE reads with MiXCR, one entry per CDR3 protein. The data contain about 1.6 million distinct CDR3 sequences, approximately 32% of them singletons. The specimen sequenced was blood. Source of these receptors: a woman aged 25 to 39 in good health.

The chain has TRBV6-5 and TRBJ2-1; 10 nucleotides agree with TRBD1. V gave up 6 bases and J gave up 7 bases; unmatched junction bases: 9. Germline values: CDR1 MNHEY, CDR2 SVGAGI. This CDR3 region has 15 residues. The DNA of the CDR3 is TGTGCCAGCAGGGAGACAGGGGGCCTGGGAAATGAGCAGTTCTTC. Translated, it gives CASRETGGLGNEQFF.

The rearrangement uses TRBV12-3 or TRBV12-4 and TRBJ2-1; 9 positions match TRBD2. Unmatched junction bases numbered 3, after V lost 3 bases and J lost 3 bases. CDR3 size: 15 residues. The CDR3 nucleotides are TGTGCCAGCAGTTTTTTGCGGGGGGGCTACAATGAGCAGTTCTTC. It is translated as CASSFLRGGYNEQFF.

This rearrangement joins TRBV6-1 to TRBJ1-2; 8 bases align to TRBD1. V lost 7 bases, J lost 7 bases, and 11 bases stayed unmatched. Per the germline V gene, CDR1 is MNHNS and CDR2 is SASEGT. The CDR3 has 14 residues. Here the CDR3 DNA reads TGTGCCAGCAAGCTAAGGGAGACAGGGGCTGGCTACACCTTC. Amino acid sequence: CASKLRETGAGYTF.

The chain is built from TRBV9 and TRBJ2-7; TRBD1 agrees at 9 bases. V was clipped by 0 bases and J by 2 bases; unmatched bases: 3. Germline assignment: CDR1 SGDLS and CDR2 YYNGEE. CDR3 length: 15 amino acids. The CDR3 spells CASSVAGQGTYEQYF. Written as DNA, the CDR3 is TGTGCCAGCAGCGTAGCGGGACAGGGAACCTACGAGCAGTACTTC. Using reference TRBV9 and TRBJ2-7 for the parts outside the CDR3, the full variable domain is DSGVTQTPKHLITATGQRVTLRCSPRSGDLSVYWYQQSLDQGLQFLIQYYNGEERAKGNILERFSAQQFPDLHSELNLSSLELGDSALYFCASSVAGQGTYEQYFGPGTRLTVT.

The table lists this clonotype with a few counts. The V and J genes are TRBV5-1 and TRBJ2-5, with TRBD2 matching over 9 bases. Germline trimming cut 1 base from V and 1 base from J; bases unmatched to any gene: 5. CDR1 SGHRS and CDR2 YFSETQ come from the germline V gene. CDR3 length equals 16 residues. In nucleotides, the CDR3 is TGCGCCAGCAGCTTGCCCAGCGGGGGGTCCCAAGAGACCCAGTACTTC. Its translation is CASSLPSGGSQETQYF. The variable domain in full, completed from reference TRBV5-1 and TRBJ2-5, reads KAGVTQTPRYLIKTRGQQVTLSCSPISGHRSVSWYQQTPGQGLQFLFEYFSETQRNKGNFPGRFSGRQFSNSRSEMNVSTLELGDSALYLCASSLPSGGSQETQYFGPGTRLLVL.

The chain has TRBV12-3 or TRBV12-4 and TRBJ2-1; 10 nucleotides align to TRBD2. CDR3 length equals 16 residues. Trimming took 2 bases from V and 9 from J; bases not matched to a gene: 10. The CDR3 spells CASSLSVLAGVGEQFF. DNA of the CDR3: TGTGCCAGCAGTTTATCGGTCCTAGCGGGAGTAGGTGAGCAGTTCTTC.

The chain uses TRBV7-7 and TRBJ2-4, with 7 bases fitting TRBD1. Gene TRBJ2-7 matches the end of the DNA better, so the J call may be wrong. CDR1 and CDR2 (germline): SSHAT, FNYEAQ (reference sequence). The CDR3 is 17 amino acids. CDR3: CASSSFVSTGISHEQYF. DNA for the CDR3: TGTGCCAGCAGCTCATTCGTCTCGACAGGGATTTCACACGAGCAGTACTTC.